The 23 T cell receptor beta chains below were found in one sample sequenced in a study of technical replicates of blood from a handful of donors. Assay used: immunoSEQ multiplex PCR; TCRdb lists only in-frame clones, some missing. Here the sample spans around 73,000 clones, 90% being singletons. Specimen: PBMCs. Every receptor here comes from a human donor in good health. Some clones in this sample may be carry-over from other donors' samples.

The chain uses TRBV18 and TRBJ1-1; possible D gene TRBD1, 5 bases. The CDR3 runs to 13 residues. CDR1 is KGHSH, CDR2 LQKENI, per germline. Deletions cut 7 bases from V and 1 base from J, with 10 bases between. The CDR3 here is CASLMTANTEAFF. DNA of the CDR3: TGTGCCAGCTTGATGACAGCGAACACTGAAGCTTTCTTT.

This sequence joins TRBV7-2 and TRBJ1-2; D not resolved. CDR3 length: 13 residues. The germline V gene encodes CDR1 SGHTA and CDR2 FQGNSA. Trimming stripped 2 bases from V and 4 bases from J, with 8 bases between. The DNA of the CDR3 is TGTGCCAGCAGCTTAAGCGATCGCTATGGCTACACCTTC. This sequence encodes CASSLSDRYGYTF.

CDR3 sequence: CASSAGLAGVSYEQYF. The CDR3 nucleotides are TGTGCCAGCAGCGCGGGACTAGCGGGGGTCTCCTACGAGCAGTACTTC. The gene calls are TRBV7-9 and TRBJ2-7; 14 nucleotides agree with TRBD2. In germline, CDR1 is SEHNR, CDR2 FQNEAQ (reference sequence). The CDR3 runs 16 residues. Germline trimming cut 5 bases from V and 0 bases from J; bases unmatched to any gene: 3.

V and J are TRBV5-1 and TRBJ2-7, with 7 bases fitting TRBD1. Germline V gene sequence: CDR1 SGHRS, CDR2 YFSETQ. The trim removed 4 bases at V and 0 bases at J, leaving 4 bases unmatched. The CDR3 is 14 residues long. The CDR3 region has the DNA TGCGCCAGCAGCGGTGGGACAGACTCCTACGAGCAGTACTTC. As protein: CASSGGTDSYEQYF.

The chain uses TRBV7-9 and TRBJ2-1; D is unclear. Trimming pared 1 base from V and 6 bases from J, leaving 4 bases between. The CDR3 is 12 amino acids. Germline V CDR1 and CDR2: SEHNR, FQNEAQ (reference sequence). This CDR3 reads CASSLGSNEQFF. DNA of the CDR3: TGTGCCAGCAGCTTAGGTAGCAATGAGCAGTTCTTC.

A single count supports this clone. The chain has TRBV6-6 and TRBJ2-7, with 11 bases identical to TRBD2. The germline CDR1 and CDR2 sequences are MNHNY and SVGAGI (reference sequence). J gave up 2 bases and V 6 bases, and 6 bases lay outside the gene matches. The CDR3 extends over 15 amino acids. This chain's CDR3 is CASRRGTSGAYEQYF. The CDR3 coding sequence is TGTGCCAGCAGGCGGGGGACTAGCGGAGCCTACGAGCAGTACTTC.

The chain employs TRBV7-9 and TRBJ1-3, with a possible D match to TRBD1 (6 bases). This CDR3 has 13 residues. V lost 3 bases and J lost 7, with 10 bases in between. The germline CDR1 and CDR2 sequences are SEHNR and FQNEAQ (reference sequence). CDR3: CASSFGTTNTIYF. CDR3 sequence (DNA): TGTGCCAGCAGCTTCGGGACAACGAACACCATATATTTT.

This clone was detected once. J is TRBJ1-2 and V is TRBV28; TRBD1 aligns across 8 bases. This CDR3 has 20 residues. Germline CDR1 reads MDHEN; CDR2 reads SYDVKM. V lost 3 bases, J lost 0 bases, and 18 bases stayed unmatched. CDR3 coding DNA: TGTGCCAGCAGTTTCATCCTCGCTCTATCACAGGGGGAAACTAACTATGGCTACACCTTC. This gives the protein CASSFILALSQGETNYGYTF.

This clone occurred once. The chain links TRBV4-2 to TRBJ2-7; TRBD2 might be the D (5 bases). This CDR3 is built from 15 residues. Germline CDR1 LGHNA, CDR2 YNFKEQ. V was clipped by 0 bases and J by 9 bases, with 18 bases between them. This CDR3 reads CASSQDGGSGVGQYF. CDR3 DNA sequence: TGTGCCAGCAGCCAAGACGGAGGATCCGGGGTTGGGCAGTACTTC.

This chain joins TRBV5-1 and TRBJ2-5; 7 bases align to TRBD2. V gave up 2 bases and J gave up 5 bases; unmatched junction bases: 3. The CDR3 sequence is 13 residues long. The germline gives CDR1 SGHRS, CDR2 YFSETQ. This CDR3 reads CASSFGGRETQYF. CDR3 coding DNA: TGCGCCAGCAGCTTCGGGGGGAGGGAGACCCAGTACTTC.

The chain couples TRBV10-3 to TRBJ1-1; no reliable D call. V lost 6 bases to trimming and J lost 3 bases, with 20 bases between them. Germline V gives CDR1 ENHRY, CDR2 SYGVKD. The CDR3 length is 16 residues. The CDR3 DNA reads TGTGCCATCAGACGTAGTCTGACTCCGGGAGACACTGAAGCTTTCTTT. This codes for CAIRRSLTPGDTEAFF.

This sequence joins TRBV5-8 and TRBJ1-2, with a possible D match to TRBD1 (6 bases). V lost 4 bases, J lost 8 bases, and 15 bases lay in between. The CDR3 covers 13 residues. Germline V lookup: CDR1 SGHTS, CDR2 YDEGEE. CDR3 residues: CASSLQGSFGYTF. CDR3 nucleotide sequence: TGTGCCAGCAGCCTACAGGGTAGTTTCGGCTACACCTTC. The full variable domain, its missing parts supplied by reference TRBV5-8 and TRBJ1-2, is EAGVTQSPTHLIKTRGQQATLRCSPISGHTSVYWYQQALGLGLQFLLWYDEGEERNRGNFPPRFSGRQFPNYSSELNVNALELEDSALYLCASSLQGSFGYTFGSGTRLTVV.

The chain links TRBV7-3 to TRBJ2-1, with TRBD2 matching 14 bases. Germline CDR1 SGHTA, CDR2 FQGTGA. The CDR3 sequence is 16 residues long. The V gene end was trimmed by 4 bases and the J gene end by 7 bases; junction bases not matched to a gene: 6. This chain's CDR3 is CASSSTGTSGRNEQFF. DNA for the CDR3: TGTGCCAGCAGCTCCACCGGGACTAGCGGGAGAAATGAGCAGTTCTTC. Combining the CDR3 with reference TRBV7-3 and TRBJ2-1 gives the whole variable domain GAGVSQTPSNKVTEKGKYVELRCDPISGHTALYWYRQSLGQGPEFLIYFQGTGAADDSGLPNDRFFAVRPEGSVSTLKIQRTERGDSAVYLCASSSTGTSGRNEQFFGPGTRLTVL.

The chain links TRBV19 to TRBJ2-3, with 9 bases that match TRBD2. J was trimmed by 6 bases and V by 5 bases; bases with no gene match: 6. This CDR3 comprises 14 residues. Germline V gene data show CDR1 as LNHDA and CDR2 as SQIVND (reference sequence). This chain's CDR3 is CASSSSGVRDTQYF. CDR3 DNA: TGTGCCAGTAGTTCTAGCGGGGTCAGGGATACGCAGTATTTT. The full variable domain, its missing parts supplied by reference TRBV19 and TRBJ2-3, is DGGITQSPKYLFRKEGQNVTLSCEQNLNHDAMYWYRQDPGQGLRLIYYSQIVNDFQKGDIAEGYSVSREKKESFPLTVTSAQKNPTAFYLCASSSSGVRDTQYFGPGTRLTVL.

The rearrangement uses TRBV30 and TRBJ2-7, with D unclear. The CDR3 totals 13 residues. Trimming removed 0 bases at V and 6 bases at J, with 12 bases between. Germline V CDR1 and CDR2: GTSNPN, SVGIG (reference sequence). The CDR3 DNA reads TGTGCCTGGAGTGTACTCCTTATCCCCGAGCAGTACTTC. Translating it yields CAWSVLLIPEQYF.

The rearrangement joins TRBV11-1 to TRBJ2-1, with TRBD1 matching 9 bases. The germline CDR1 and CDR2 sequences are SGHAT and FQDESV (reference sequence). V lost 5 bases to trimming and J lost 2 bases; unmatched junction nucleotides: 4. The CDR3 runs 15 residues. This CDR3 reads CASSPWTGAYNEQFF. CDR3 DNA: TGTGCCAGCAGCCCATGGACAGGGGCCTACAATGAGCAGTTCTTC.

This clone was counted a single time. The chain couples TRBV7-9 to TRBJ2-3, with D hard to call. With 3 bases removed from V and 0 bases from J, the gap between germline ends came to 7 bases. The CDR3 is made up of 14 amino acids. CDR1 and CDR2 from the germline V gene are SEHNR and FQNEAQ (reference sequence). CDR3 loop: CASSFSGSTDTQYF. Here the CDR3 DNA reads TGTGCCAGCAGCTTTTCCGGTAGCACAGATACGCAGTATTTT.

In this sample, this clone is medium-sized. The CDR3 DNA follows: TGTGCCAGCAGCCCCCCCTTAGAACGATCCTATAATTCACCCCTCCACTTT. Translation: CASSPPLERSYNSPLHF. The chain recombines TRBV11-2 with TRBJ1-6, with D uncertain. Germline assignment: CDR1 SGHAT and CDR2 FQNNGV. The CDR3 is 17 amino acids. The V end was cut by 5 bases, the J end by 1 base, with 15 bases between.

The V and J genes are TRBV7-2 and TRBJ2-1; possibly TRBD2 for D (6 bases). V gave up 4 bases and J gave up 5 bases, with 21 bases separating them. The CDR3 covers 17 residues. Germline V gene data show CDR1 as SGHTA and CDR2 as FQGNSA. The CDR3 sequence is CASSSRSGVAAHNEQFF. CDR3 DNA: TGTGCCAGCAGCTCCAGGTCAGGAGTAGCGGCCCACAATGAGCAGTTCTTC.

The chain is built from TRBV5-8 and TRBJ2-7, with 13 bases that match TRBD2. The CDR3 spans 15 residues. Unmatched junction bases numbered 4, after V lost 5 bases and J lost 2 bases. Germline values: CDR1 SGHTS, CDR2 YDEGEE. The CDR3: CASRLAGGPAYEQYF. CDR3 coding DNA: TGTGCCAGCAGACTAGCGGGAGGGCCCGCCTACGAGCAGTACTTC. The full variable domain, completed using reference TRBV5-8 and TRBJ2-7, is EAGVTQSPTHLIKTRGQQATLRCSPISGHTSVYWYQQALGLGLQFLLWYDEGEERNRGNFPPRFSGRQFPNYSSELNVNALELEDSALYLCASRLAGGPAYEQYFGPGTRLTVT.

The CDR3 loop is CASRDSGGEGNQPQHF. CDR3 nucleotide sequence: TGTGCCAGCAGGGATTCAGGGGGCGAGGGCAATCAGCCCCAGCATTTT. The chain uses TRBV9 and TRBJ1-5; the match to TRBD1 covers 8 bases. The junction had 9 bases not matched to a gene; V was cut back by 5 bases and J by 2 bases. Germline values: CDR1 SGDLS, CDR2 YYNGEE. CDR3 length: 16 amino acids.

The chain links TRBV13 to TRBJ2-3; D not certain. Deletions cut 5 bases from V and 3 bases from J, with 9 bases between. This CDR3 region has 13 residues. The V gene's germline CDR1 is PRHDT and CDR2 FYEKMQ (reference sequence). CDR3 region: CASSVPGTDTQYF. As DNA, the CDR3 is TGTGCCAGCAGCGTCCCGGGTACAGATACGCAGTATTTT.

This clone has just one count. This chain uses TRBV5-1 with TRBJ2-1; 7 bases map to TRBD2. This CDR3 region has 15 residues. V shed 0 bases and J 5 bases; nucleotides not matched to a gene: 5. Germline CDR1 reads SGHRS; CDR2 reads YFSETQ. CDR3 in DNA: TGCGCCAGCAGCTTGGGGGCTAGCGGAAACAATGAGCAGTTCTTC. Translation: CASSLGASGNNEQFF.